The TCR beta chain described here comes from a study of T-cell reconstitution after alpha-beta-depleted transplantation in children. A TCRbeta library incorporating unique molecular identifiers was prepared. TCRdb redid the calling of the PCR reads with MiXCR, one entry per CDR3 protein. The profile shows about 610,000 distinct CDR3 sequences, approximately 10% of them singletons. Deletions cut 2 bases from V and 0 bases from J, with 8 bases between. This CDR3 has 16 amino acids. Per germline, CDR1 MNHEY and CDR2 SVGEGT. The source material was PBMCs from the stem cell graft donor, sampled from the stem cell graft. J is TRBJ2-6 and V is TRBV6-2 or TRBV6-3; possibly TRBD2 for D (5 bases). The sequence was collected from a human donor who donated a stem cell graft to a child with acute myeloid leukemia. CDR3 sequence: CASSYGRGSGANVLTF. The CDR3 DNA reads as TGTGCCAGCAGTTACGGACGGGGCTCTGGGGCCAACGTCCTGACTTTC.